These 21 T cell receptor beta chains originate from one sample sequenced in a study of CD8 T cells in Susac syndrome. A quantity of about 0.5 to 1 ug RNA underwent reverse transcription using random hexamers. TCRdb called the immunoSEQ multiplex PCR reads again in MiXCR, with one record for every CDR3 protein. Among about 140,000 distinct CDR3 sequences, 85% to 95% were seen once, and the ten largest hold 0.13% to 0.15%. The sample was CD4+ T cells from PBMCs. All receptors derive from a human donor with Susac syndrome.

The chain recombines TRBV3-1 with TRBJ2-1; D tentatively reads TRBD1 or TRBD2 (5 bases each). CDR1 and CDR2 (germline): LGHDT, YNNKEL (reference sequence). CDR3 length: 15 residues. The V end lost 0 bases, the J end lost 6 bases, and 12 bases lay between the germline ends. CDR3 amino acids: CASSQEGTEFNEQFF. CDR3 sequence (DNA): TGTGCCAGCAGCCAAGAGGGGACGGAATTCAATGAGCAGTTCTTC.

The V and J genes are TRBV7-8 and TRBJ1-6; the D is unclear. The CDR3 covers 15 residues. Germline assignment: CDR1 SGHVS and CDR2 FQNEAQ. V was cut by 2 bases and J by 6 bases, with 11 bases left in between. The CDR3 region is CASSLSLRANSPLHF. The CDR3 DNA is TGTGCCAGCAGCTTAAGTTTACGGGCTAATTCACCCCTCCACTTT.

The chain recombines TRBV5-4 with TRBJ2-6; TRBD1 agrees at 11 bases. The CDR3 runs to 19 residues. Per germline, CDR1 SGHNT and CDR2 YYREEE (reference sequence). V lost 4 bases to trimming and J lost 0 bases; unmatched junction nucleotides: 9. For the CDR3, the DNA is TGTGCCAGCAGCAGACCGACCGGGACAGGGGGCTCTGGGGCCAACGTCCTGACTTTC. Residues: CASSRPTGTGGSGANVLTF.

V gene TRBV9 combines with J gene TRBJ2-5; the D gene is possibly TRBD1 (5 bases). The V end lost 4 bases, the J end lost 5 bases, and 9 bases lay between the germline ends. Germline CDR1 is SGDLS and CDR2 is YYNGEE. The CDR3 covers 12 residues. CDR3 nucleotides: TGTGCCAGCAGCAAGGGGTTCGAGACCCAGTACTTC. This translates into CASSKGFETQYF. The whole variable domain, filled in from reference TRBV9 and TRBJ2-5, reads DSGVTQTPKHLITATGQRVTLRCSPRSGDLSVYWYQQSLDQGLQFLIQYYNGEERAKGNILERFSAQQFPDLHSELNLSSLELGDSALYFCASSKGFETQYFGPGTRLLVL.

This chain joins TRBV9 and TRBJ2-1; D ambiguous. The germline CDR1 and CDR2 sequences are SGDLS and YYNGEE. Trimming shortened V by 4 bases and J by 2 bases, and 7 bases separated the two germline ends. The CDR3 runs 13 residues. Here the CDR3 reads CASSLSAYNEQFF. CDR3 bases: TGTGCCAGCAGCCTATCTGCCTACAATGAGCAGTTCTTC.

CDR3 residues: CASSQDIRTAQGQYF. The CDR3 region has the DNA TGCGCCAGCAGCCAAGATATCCGGACAGCCCAAGGGCAGTATTTT. This rearrangement joins TRBV4-3 to TRBJ2-3, with D possibly being TRBD1 (6 bases). Trimming shortened V by 0 bases and J by 11 bases, and 18 bases separated the two germline ends. Germline lookup yields CDR1 LGHNA and CDR2 YSLEER. CDR3 length equals 15 residues.

The chain has TRBV28 and TRBJ1-2, with D perhaps matching TRBD1 (6 bases). Trimming took off 8 bases at V and 4 bases at J, with 23 bases between the two ends. Germline V gene sequence: CDR1 MDHEN, CDR2 SYDVKM. There are 16 residues in the CDR3. This CDR3 reads CASESLNPGGTYGYTF. In DNA form, the CDR3 reads TGTGCCAGCGAATCTCTCAACCCGGGGGGCACCTATGGCTACACCTTC.

This clonotype was counted between two and nine times. This chain connects TRBV29-1 to TRBJ2-7, with D maybe TRBD2 (5 bases). CDR3 length: 12 residues. The ends were cut back, 4 bases at V and 5 bases at J, with 12 bases in the middle. Germline CDR1 reads SQVTM; CDR2 reads ANQGSEA. The DNA of the CDR3 is TGCAGCGTTGGCGAGGGTACCCACGAGCAGTACTTC. Protein: CSVGEGTHEQYF.

The chain uses TRBV28 and TRBJ2-4, with a weak D call TRBD1 (6 bases). The CDR3 is 14 amino acids. Germline V gene sequence: CDR1 MDHEN, CDR2 SYDVKM. Between the trimmed V and J ends, which lost 4 bases and 6 bases, there was a span of 13 bases. The DNA for the CDR3 is TGTGCCAGCAGTTCTACCAACAGGGTAAACATTCAGTACTTC. Translating it yields CASSSTNRVNIQYF.

The chain recombines TRBV4-1 with TRBJ1-5; D not resolved. Germline loops: CDR1 MGHRA, CDR2 YSYEKL. V was clipped by 5 bases and J by 0 bases, with 11 bases between them. This CDR3 has 15 residues. The CDR3: CASSYTEVSNQPQHF. In nucleotides, the CDR3 is TGCGCCAGCAGCTATACAGAGGTTAGCAATCAGCCCCAGCATTTT.

The gene calls are TRBV3-1 and TRBJ2-6; possibly TRBD1 or TRBD2 for D (5 bases each). V lost 6 bases and J 2 bases, leaving 20 bases between the germline ends. The CDR3 has 18 residues. Germline lookup yields CDR1 LGHDT and CDR2 YNNKEL (reference sequence). CDR3 DNA: TGTGCCAGCAGACACTCGGGGCAGGGTCGAGCTGGGGCCAACGTCCTGACTTTC. Protein: CASRHSGQGRAGANVLTF. Supplemented by reference TRBV3-1 and TRBJ2-6, the full variable domain reads DTAVSQTPKYLVTQMGNDKSIKCEQNLGHDTMYWYKQDSKKFLKIMFSYNNKELIINETVPNRFSPKSPDKAHLNLHINSLELGDSAVYFCASRHSGQGRAGANVLTFGAGSRLTVL.

This chain joins TRBV3-1 and TRBJ1-5; D unclear. The CDR3 extends over 13 amino acids. V lost 3 bases, J lost 8 bases, and 11 bases lay in between. Germline V gene sequence: CDR1 LGHDT, CDR2 YNNKEL (reference sequence). In DNA form, the CDR3 reads TGTGCCAGCAGCCAGCCGGGCGGGGAGCCCCAGCATTTT. Amino acid sequence: CASSQPGGEPQHF.

In this sample, this clonotype turned up once. The V gene is TRBV12-3 or TRBV12-4, the J gene TRBJ2-3, with TRBD1 as a possible D gene (6 bases). V shed 4 bases and J shed 0 bases, with 11 bases lying between them. There are 15 residues in the CDR3. CDR3 sequence reads: CASSSGTSSTDTQYF. Written as DNA, the CDR3 is TGTGCCAGCAGTTCCGGGACAAGTAGCACAGATACGCAGTATTTT.

The chain couples TRBV12-3 or TRBV12-4 to TRBJ2-1; D unresolved. V lost 1 base and J 15 bases, leaving 19 bases between the germline ends. There are 14 residues in the CDR3. The CDR3 region is CASSLVGVEPSAFF. The CDR3 region has the DNA TGTGCCAGCAGTTTAGTTGGTGTAGAGCCCTCAGCGTTCTTC.

The chain joins TRBV24-1 to TRBJ2-3; 9 nucleotides line up with TRBD2. Germline assignment: CDR1 KGHDR and CDR2 SFDVKD. This CDR3 has 15 residues. The J segment lost 8 bases and the V segment lost 2 bases, leaving 7 bases of the junction unmatched. CDR3 sequence: CATSDSSGGLATQYF. DNA for the CDR3: TGTGCCACCAGTGATTCCAGCGGGGGGCTCGCTACGCAGTATTTT.

V and J are TRBV3-1 and TRBJ1-2; 8 bases line up with TRBD1. The CDR3 sequence is 18 residues long. Losses at the gene ends were 4 bases for V and 1 base for J; bases not matched to a gene: 14. Germline CDR1 reads LGHDT; CDR2 reads YNNKEL (reference sequence). The CDR3 sequence is CASSRDWTRDRNNYGYTF. The CDR3 nucleotides read TGTGCCAGCAGCCGCGATTGGACCCGGGACAGGAATAACTATGGCTACACCTTC.

This clonotype was observed a single time. The V call is TRBV12-5, the J call TRBJ2-3; no definite D call. V dropped 1 base and J dropped 2 bases, with 4 bases sitting between them. Germline CDR1 and CDR2: LGHNT and FRNRAP. This CDR3 has 13 residues. As DNA, the CDR3 is TGTGCTAGTGGTTTGGGAAACACAGATACGCAGTATTTT. Amino acid sequence: CASGLGNTDTQYF.

The chain combines TRBV14 with TRBJ1-1; no definite D call. Looked up from germline, CDR1 is SGHDN and CDR2 is FVKESK. Trimming stripped 8 bases from V and 0 bases from J, with 7 bases between. This CDR3 is built from 12 residues. Here the CDR3 reads CASRHLNTEAFF. The CDR3 coding sequence is TGTGCCAGCCGACACCTGAACACTGAAGCTTTCTTT. Full variable domain (rest looked up from reference TRBV14 and TRBJ1-1): EAGVTQFPSHSVIEKGQTVTLRCDPISGHDNLYWYRRVMGKEIKFLLHFVKESKQDESGMPNNRFLAERTGGTYSTLKVQPAELEDSGVYFCASRHLNTEAFFGQGTRLTVV.

The V gene is TRBV15, the J gene TRBJ1-1, with D possibly matching TRBD1 (6 bases). Trimming took 4 bases from V and 1 from J, leaving 13 bases between them. CDR1 is LNHNV, CDR2 YYDKDF, per germline (reference sequence). This CDR3 is built from 15 residues. CDR3: CATSMNRVRNTEAFF. CDR3 bases: TGTGCCACCAGCATGAACAGGGTGAGGAACACTGAAGCTTTCTTT. Full variable domain (outside the CDR3, taken from reference TRBV15 and TRBJ1-1): DAMVIQNPRYQVTQFGKPVTLSCSQTLNHNVMYWYQQKSSQAPKLLFHYYDKDFNNEADTPDNFQSRRPNTSFCFLDIRSPGLGDTAMYLCATSMNRVRNTEAFFGQGTRLTVV.

The sample holds one count of this clonotype. The chain uses TRBV12-3 or TRBV12-4 and TRBJ2-5, with 8 bases lining up with TRBD1. This CDR3 contains 15 residues. V lost 6 bases and J lost 3; bases outside the gene matches: 9. The CDR3 loop reads CASSRAGQVKETQYF. CDR3 sequence (DNA): TGTGCCAGCAGCCGCGCGGGACAGGTTAAAGAGACCCAGTACTTC.

A remark on this clonotype: A junction boundary mismatches the germline segment, possibly from a read error. This chain links TRBV14 with TRBJ2-5; 8 bases fit TRBD1. The CDR3 is 12 amino acids. Germline V gene data show CDR1 as SGHDN and CDR2 as FVKESK. The CDR3 reads CASSQDPGQGHF. Written as DNA, the CDR3 is TGTGCCAGCAGCCAAGATCCCGGACAGGGCCACTTC.